These 23 T cell receptor beta chains came from one sample sequenced in a study of hypomethylating agent response in myelodysplastic syndrome. Clones were sequenced by immunoSEQ multiplex PCR, and TCRdb holds only the in-frame ones, with some missing. The sample records about 10,000 clones, around 80% being singletons. Sequenced here: bone marrow, sampled before or after starting hypomethylating agent treatment for myelodysplastic syndrome (not recorded which). The receptors originated from a human donor with myelodysplastic syndrome.

The CDR3 sequence is CASSLQAEGAKLFF. DNA of the CDR3: TGTGCCAGCAGTTTACAGGCGGAAGGAGCAAAACTGTTTTTT. The chain joins TRBV27 to TRBJ1-4; D call uncertain. The CDR3 is 14 residues long. With 2 bases removed from V and 10 bases from J, the gap between germline ends came to 14 bases. Germline CDR1 MNHEY, CDR2 SMNVEV (reference sequence). The full variable domain, completed using reference TRBV27 and TRBJ1-4, is EAQVTQNPRYLITVTGKKLTVTCSQNMNHEYMSWYRQDPGLGLRQIYYSMNVEVTDKGDVPEGYKVSRKEKRNFPLILESPSPNQTSLYFCASSLQAEGAKLFFGSGTQLSVL.

This clone has only one observation. The chain is built from TRBV5-1 and TRBJ1-1; TRBD1 might be the D (6 bases). Germline CDR1 and CDR2: SGHRS and YFSETQ. Between the trimmed V and J ends, which lost 0 bases and 0 bases, there was a span of 12 bases. The CDR3 totals 16 residues. The CDR3 protein is CASSLGAGAMNTEAFF. The CDR3 DNA sequence: TGCGCCAGCAGCTTGGGGGCAGGGGCCATGAACACTGAAGCTTTCTTT.

The chain has TRBV5-1 and TRBJ2-3, with 9 bases fitting TRBD2. The V and J ends lost 3 bases and 0 bases, in that order; junction bases with no gene match: 2. This CDR3 comprises 15 residues. Germline assignment: CDR1 SGHRS and CDR2 YFSETQ. CDR3 in DNA: TGCGCCAGCAGCTGGCGGGGGGGAAGCACAGATACGCAGTATTTT. Its translation: CASSWRGGSTDTQYF.

The chain recombines TRBV29-1 with TRBJ1-1, with D possibly TRBD1 on 5 matching bases. CDR3 length: 13 amino acids. Germline CDR1 and CDR2: SQVTM and ANQGSEA. Between the trimmed V and J ends, which lost 7 bases and 5 bases, there was a span of 17 bases. Here the CDR3 DNA reads TGCAGCGGGGATGGGGGGGATGGGACTGAAGCTTTCTTT. As protein: CSGDGGDGTEAFF.

This chain connects TRBV4-1 to TRBJ1-1; 10 nucleotides align to TRBD1. The germline CDR1 and CDR2 sequences are MGHRA and YSYEKL. The CDR3 spans 16 residues. V dropped 4 bases and J dropped 5; count of bases not matched to a gene: 10. The CDR3 is CASSLGQGLRGTEAFF. In DNA, the CDR3 is TGCGCCAGCAGCCTGGGACAGGGGCTTAGGGGGACTGAAGCTTTCTTT.

V gene TRBV9 combines with J gene TRBJ2-7; TRBD1 matches at 10 bases. Germline values: CDR1 SGDLS, CDR2 YYNGEE. The CDR3 runs to 15 residues. V lost 0 bases, J lost 6 bases, and 6 bases stayed unmatched. CDR3 protein: CASSVEGTGAGEQYF. The CDR3 region has the DNA TGTGCCAGCAGCGTAGAGGGGACAGGGGCGGGCGAGCAGTACTTC.

J is TRBJ1-2 and V is TRBV5-1, with unresolved D. This CDR3 comprises 14 residues. Trimming took off 0 bases at V and 6 bases at J, with 12 bases between the two ends. CDR1 and CDR2 from the germline V gene are SGHRS and YFSETQ. CDR3 region: CASSLGHGVHGYTF. The CDR3 coding sequence is TGCGCCAGCAGCTTGGGACATGGAGTACATGGCTACACCTTC.

The chain carries TRBV7-8 and TRBJ2-3, with 11 bases fitting TRBD2. Germline assignment: CDR1 SGHVS and CDR2 FQNEAQ. The CDR3 covers 20 residues. The trim removed 5 bases at V and 4 bases at J, leaving 20 bases unmatched. CDR3 sequence (DNA): TGTGCCAGCAGCGGTACCGGGACTAGCGGAAGACCTATCAGCGCAGATACGCAGTATTTT. Protein sequence: CASSGTGTSGRPISADTQYF.

This CDR3 reads CASAPGGPSSGNTIYF. CDR3 nucleotide sequence: TGTGCTAGTGCCCCGGGGGGCCCGAGCTCTGGAAACACCATATATTTT. The chain uses TRBV12-5 and TRBJ1-3; the D gene is possibly TRBD1 (6 bases). Trimming stripped 7 bases from V and 0 bases from J, with 16 bases between. The CDR3 is 16 residues long. Per germline, CDR1 LGHNT and CDR2 FRNRAP.

V and J are TRBV11-3 and TRBJ2-7; 7 bases map to TRBD2. Unmatched junction bases numbered 9, after V lost 7 bases and J lost 6 bases. The germline V gene has CDR1 SGHNT and CDR2 YENEEA. This CDR3 has 13 amino acids. The CDR3 is CASTLGGVSEQYF. The CDR3 nucleotides read TGTGCCAGCACCCTTGGGGGGGTCTCCGAGCAGTACTTC.

CDR3 residues: CASNTANRDFDNEQFF. The CDR3, as DNA: TGTGCCAGCAACACCGCAAACCGGGACTTTGACAATGAGCAGTTCTTC. The rearrangement joins TRBV5-4 to TRBJ2-1; perhaps TRBD2 as D (6 bases). V was pared by 6 bases and J by 5 bases, with 21 bases between. The CDR3 runs 16 residues. Germline V gene sequence: CDR1 SGHNT, CDR2 YYREEE (reference sequence).

The CDR3 spells CATGLAVIKTQYF. The CDR3 nucleotides are TGTGCCACGGGACTAGCGGTCATAAAGACCCAGTACTTC. The V call is TRBV6-6, the J call TRBJ2-5; TRBD2 agrees at 11 bases. J gave up 6 bases and V 10 bases, and 7 bases lay outside the gene matches. The CDR3 is 13 residues long. Germline V CDR1 and CDR2: MNHNY, SVGAGI (reference sequence).

The CDR3 loop is CASSEGSNYGYTF. CDR3 DNA: TGTGCCAGCAGTGAGGGCAGTAACTATGGCTACACCTTC. The rearrangement joins TRBV2 to TRBJ1-2; unclear D gene. This CDR3 is built from 13 residues. From germline, CDR1 is SNHLY and CDR2 FYNNEI. V shed 3 bases and J shed 1 base, with 6 bases lying between them.

CDR3 protein: CASSVERGNTDTQYF. CDR3 coding DNA: TGTGCCAGCAGTGTGGAGCGTGGTAACACAGATACGCAGTATTTT. The rearrangement uses TRBV6-1 and TRBJ2-3; no firm D call. Germline V gene sequence: CDR1 MNHNS, CDR2 SASEGT. This CDR3 region has 15 residues. The V end lost 4 bases, the J end lost 2 bases, and 13 bases lay between the germline ends.

The rearrangement joins TRBV9 to TRBJ2-3, with D possibly being TRBD1 (6 bases). The CDR3 totals 18 residues. Germline V gene data show CDR1 as SGDLS and CDR2 as YYNGEE. V shed 2 bases and J shed 2 bases, with 21 bases lying between them. In nucleotides, the CDR3 is TGTGCCAGCAGCGTTACCGGGACAACTACCTTATTCACAGATACGCAGTATTTT. Its translation: CASSVTGTTTLFTDTQYF.

This clone was observed a few times. This chain joins TRBV6-5 and TRBJ1-5; no clear D gene. Germline V gives CDR1 MNHEY, CDR2 SVGAGI. This CDR3 has 13 amino acids. The germline V and J ends were trimmed by 0 bases and 5 bases, with 5 bases remaining between them. The CDR3 reads CASSYSRDQPQHF. CDR3 DNA: TGTGCCAGCAGTTACTCAAGGGATCAGCCCCAGCATTTT.

The chain has TRBV29-1 and TRBJ2-2; 11 nucleotides match TRBD2. V shed 6 bases, J shed 8 bases, and the junction held 8 bases outside the gene matches. This CDR3 region has 14 residues. Germline lookup yields CDR1 SQVTM and CDR2 ANQGSEA. CDR3 nucleotide sequence: TGCAGCGTGCTAGGGACTAGCGGTCTTGGGGAGCTGTTTTTT. Translating it yields CSVLGTSGLGELFF.

The chain couples TRBV7-9 to TRBJ1-1; D unresolved. CDR1 and CDR2 (germline): SEHNR, FQNEAQ (reference sequence). V lost 4 bases and J lost 0, with 6 bases in between. This CDR3 contains 13 residues. The CDR3 nucleotides read TGTGCCAGCAGCTCCAGGATGAACACTGAAGCTTTCTTT. As protein: CASSSRMNTEAFF.

This clone is medium-sized (0.01 to 0.1%). The chain couples TRBV9 to TRBJ2-1, with 7 bases that match TRBD2. The germline V gene encodes CDR1 SGDLS and CDR2 YYNGEE. The ends lost 4 bases at V and 3 bases at J; junction bases unmatched: 13. The CDR3 sequence is 17 residues long. DNA of the CDR3: TGTGCCAGCAGCTCCGCCGGGACCGCGGGGGTCTACAATGAGCAGTTCTTC. Translation: CASSSAGTAGVYNEQFF.

This chain links TRBV2 with TRBJ1-5; D may be TRBD1 (5 bases). This CDR3 contains 14 residues. From germline, CDR1 is SNHLY and CDR2 FYNNEI. V lost 10 bases and J 0 bases, leaving 13 bases between the germline ends. The CDR3 loop reads CATQGALSNQPQHF. The CDR3 DNA reads TGTGCCACCCAAGGGGCCCTTAGCAATCAGCCCCAGCATTTT.

This sequence joins TRBV10-1 and TRBJ2-7; D gene ambiguous. CDR3 size: 13 residues. CDR1 and CDR2 from the germline V gene are WNHNN and SYGVQD (reference sequence). Deletions cut 6 bases from V and 3 bases from J, with 12 bases between. The DNA of the CDR3 is TGCGCCAGCAGCCCCGGGTGGGGCTACGAGCAGTACTTC. This sequence encodes CASSPGWGYEQYF.

On this clone: Compared with germline, one end of the junction differs, possibly owing to a read error. V is TRBV18 and J is TRBJ2-7, with 11 bases aligning to TRBD2. This CDR3 spans 14 amino acids. Germline V lookup: CDR1 KGHSH, CDR2 LQKENI. As DNA, the CDR3 is TGTGCCAGCCCACCAACTAGCGGGAGTTACGAGCAGTACTTC. This codes for CASPPTSGSYEQYF.

The rearrangement joins TRBV7-8 to TRBJ2-2; D ambiguous. V was pared by 4 bases and J by 1 base, with 13 bases between. The germline V gene encodes CDR1 SGHVS and CDR2 FQNEAQ. The CDR3 is 16 amino acids. The CDR3 DNA reads TGTGCCAGCAGCTCCCCTACAGATATGAACACCGGGGAGCTGTTTTTT. Amino acid sequence: CASSSPTDMNTGELFF.